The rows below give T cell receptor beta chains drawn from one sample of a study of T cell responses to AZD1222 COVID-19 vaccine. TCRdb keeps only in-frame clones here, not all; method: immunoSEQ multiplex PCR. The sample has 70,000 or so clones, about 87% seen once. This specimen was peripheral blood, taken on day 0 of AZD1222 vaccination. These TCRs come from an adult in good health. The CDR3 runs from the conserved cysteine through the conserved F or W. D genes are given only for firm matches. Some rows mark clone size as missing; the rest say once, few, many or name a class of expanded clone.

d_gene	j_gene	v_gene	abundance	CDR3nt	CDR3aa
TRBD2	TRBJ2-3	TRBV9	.	TGTGCCAGCAGCGTGACTAGCGGGGGCACAGATACGCAGTATTTT	CASSVTSGGTDTQYF
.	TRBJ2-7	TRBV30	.	TGTGCCTGGACTAGGGACCGTAACTACGAGCAGTACTTC	CAWTRDRNYEQYF
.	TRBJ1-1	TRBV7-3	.	TGTGCCAGCAGCTTGGGGGGAGGTAACACTGAAGCTTTCTTT	CASSLGGGNTEAFF
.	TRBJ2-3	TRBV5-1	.	TGCGCCAGCAGCCAAACGGGATCCATCACAGATACGCAGTATTTT	CASSQTGSITDTQYF
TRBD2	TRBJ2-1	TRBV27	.	TGTGCCAGCACTAGCGGGAGGAGAACCTACAATGAGCAGTTCTTC	CASTSGRRTYNEQFF
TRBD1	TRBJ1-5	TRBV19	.	TGTGCCAGTAACACCGTGGCAGGGGGAAATCAGCCCCAGCATTTT	CASNTVAGGNQPQHF
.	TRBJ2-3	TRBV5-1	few	TGCGCCAGCAGCTTGATCACTAGTCGTAGCACAGATACGCAGTATTTT	CASSLITSRSTDTQYF
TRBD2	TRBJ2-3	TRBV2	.	TGTGCCAGCAGTGAATGGGGCGGGGGGAGCACAGATACGCAGTATTTT	CASSEWGGGSTDTQYF
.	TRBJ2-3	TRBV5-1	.	TGCGCCAGCAGCTTGGATTCTTTT	CASSLDSF
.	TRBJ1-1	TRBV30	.	TGTGCCTGGAGTGAGGCCTCAATGGGGACTGAAGCTTTCTTT	CAWSEASMGTEAFF
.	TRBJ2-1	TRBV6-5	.	TGTGCCAGCAGAACCTCCGGGACCAACTTAAATGAGCAGTTCTTC	CASRTSGTNLNEQFF
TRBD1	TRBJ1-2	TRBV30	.	TGTGCCTGGAGAACCTCGGACAGGGTCTTGGGCTACACCTTC	CAWRTSDRVLGYTF
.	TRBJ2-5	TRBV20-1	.	TGCAGTGCTAGAGTCCTAGAGACCCAGTACTTC	CSARVLETQYF
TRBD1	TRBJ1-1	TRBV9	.	TGTGCCAGCAGCCCCCCTGGGACAGGGGCGGGGAACACTGAAGCTTTCTTT	CASSPPGTGAGNTEAFF
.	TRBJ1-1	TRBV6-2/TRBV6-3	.	TGTGCCAGCAGCCGGTTGGGGGAGAACACTGAAGCTTTCTTT	CASSRLGENTEAFF
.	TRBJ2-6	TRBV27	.	TGTGCCAGCAGTCTGTCACCCAGGGGGGCCGGGGCCAACGTCCTGACTTTC	CASSLSPRGAGANVLTF
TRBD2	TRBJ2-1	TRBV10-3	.	TGTGCCATCAGGGTTGGGACTAGCGGTCACAATGAGCAGTTCTTC	CAIRVGTSGHNEQFF
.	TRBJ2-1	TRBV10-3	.	TGTGCCACGGACTCCAACAATGAGCAGTTCTTC	CATDSNNEQFF
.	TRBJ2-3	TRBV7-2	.	TGTGCCAGCAGCTTCACAGGCCAAGATACGCAGTATTTT	CASSFTGQDTQYF
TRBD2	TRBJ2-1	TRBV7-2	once	TGTGCCAGCAGCCCCCAGGGACTAGCGGGCACTCAGGTCCACAATGAGCAGTTCTTC	CASSPQGLAGTQVHNEQFF
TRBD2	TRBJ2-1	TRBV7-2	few	TGTGCCAGCAGCCCGGCGGGGACTAGCTCCTACAATGAGCAGTTCTTC	CASSPAGTSSYNEQFF
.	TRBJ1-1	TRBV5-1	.	TGCGCCAGCAGCTTGGAATGGGGGGCGGATAAAGCTTTCTTT	CASSLEWGADKAFF
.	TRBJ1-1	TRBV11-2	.	TGTGCCAGCAGCTTAGGGTCCCCCGAAGCTTTCTTT	CASSLGSPEAFF
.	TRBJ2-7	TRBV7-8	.	TGTGCCAGCAGCTTAGCGGGGTCGCTCTACGAGCAGTACTTC	CASSLAGSLYEQYF
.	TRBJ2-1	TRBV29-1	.	TGCAGCGTCGACCCTTACAATGAGCAGTTCTTC	CSVDPYNEQFF
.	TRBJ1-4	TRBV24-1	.	TGTGCCACCAGCGACAGTTCTCAGAGTTGGAATGAAAAACTGTTTTTT	CATSDSSQSWNEKLFF
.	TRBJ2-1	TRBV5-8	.	TGTGCCAGCAGCTTGGACCTGGGACTCTATGTCCATGAGCAGTTCTTC	CASSLDLGLYVHEQFF
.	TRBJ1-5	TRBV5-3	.	TGTGCCAGAAGCTTGGCTTTATGGACATGCGGCAATCAGCCCCAGCATTTT	CARSLALWTCGNQPQHF
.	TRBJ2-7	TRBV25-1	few	TGTGCCAGCAGTGAAGTCCTTCCCCCCTACGAGCAGTACTTC	CASSEVLPPYEQYF
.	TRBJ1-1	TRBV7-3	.	TGTGCCAGCAGCTTAAGTTGGAACACTGAAGCTTTCTTT	CASSLSWNTEAFF
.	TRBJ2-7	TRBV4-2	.	TGTGCCAGCAGCTCGCAGGGGAGCTCCTACGAGCAGTACTTC	CASSSQGSSYEQYF
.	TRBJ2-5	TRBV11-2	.	TGTGCCAGCAGCTTAGTCCCGGGGGCGGCGACCCAGTACTTC	CASSLVPGAATQYF
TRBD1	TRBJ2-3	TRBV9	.	TGTGCCAGCAGCCGACAGGGCTTAAAAAGCACAGATACGCAGTATTTT	CASSRQGLKSTDTQYF
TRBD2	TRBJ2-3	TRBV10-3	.	TGTGCCATCAGGCAGACTAGCACCACAGATACGCAGTATTTT	CAIRQTSTTDTQYF
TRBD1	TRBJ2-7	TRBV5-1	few	TGCGCCAGCAGCTTGGGGGACAGCAACTACGAGCAGTACTTC	CASSLGDSNYEQYF
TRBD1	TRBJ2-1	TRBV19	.	TGTGCCAGTAGTATAGATTACGGGACAGGGGTAGATGAGCAGTTCTTC	CASSIDYGTGVDEQFF